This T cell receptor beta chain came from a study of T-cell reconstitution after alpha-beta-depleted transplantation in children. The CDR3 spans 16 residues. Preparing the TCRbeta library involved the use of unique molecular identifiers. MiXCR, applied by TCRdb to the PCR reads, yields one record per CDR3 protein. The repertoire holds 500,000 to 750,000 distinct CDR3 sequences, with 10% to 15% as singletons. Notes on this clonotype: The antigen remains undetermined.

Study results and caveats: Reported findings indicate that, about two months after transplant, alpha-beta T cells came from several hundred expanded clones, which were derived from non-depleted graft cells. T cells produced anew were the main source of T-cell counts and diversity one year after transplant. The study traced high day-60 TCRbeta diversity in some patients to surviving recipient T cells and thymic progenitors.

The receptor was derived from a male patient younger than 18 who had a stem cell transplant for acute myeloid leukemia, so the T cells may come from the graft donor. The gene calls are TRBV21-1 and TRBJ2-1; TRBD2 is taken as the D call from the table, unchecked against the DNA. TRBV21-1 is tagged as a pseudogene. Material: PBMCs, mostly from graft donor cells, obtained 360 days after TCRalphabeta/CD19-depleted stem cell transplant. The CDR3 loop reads CASSKGVSGRGNEQFF. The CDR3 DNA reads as TGTGCCAGCAGCAAAGGGGTTAGCGGGAGGGGCAATGAGCAGTTCTTC.